These 8 T cell receptor beta chains came from one sample sequenced in a study of spatial heterogeneity in lung cancer. TCRdb reprocessed the 5' RACE reads with MiXCR, giving one entry per CDR3 protein. The sample has 39,000 or so distinct CDR3 sequences; 7.5% are singletons. Indicated time point: sample taken at primary tumor resection. TCRs were sequenced from unsorted whole RNA of tumor, nontumor lung or PBMC. The material sequenced was PBMCs, taken at surgery. These receptors came from a male donor with early-stage non-small cell lung cancer.

This clonotype was picked up many times. This chain joins TRBV4-3 and TRBJ2-1, with 10 bases aligning to TRBD1. V was clipped by 8 bases and J by 6 bases; unmatched bases: 10. This CDR3 region has 15 residues. Germline loops: CDR1 LGHNA, CDR2 YSLEER. The CDR3: CASRSLGQGPNEQFF. The DNA for the CDR3 is TGCGCCAGCCGATCACTGGGACAGGGGCCCAATGAGCAGTTCTTC.

This clonotype was counted many times. The rearrangement uses TRBV9 and TRBJ1-1; maybe TRBD1 (6 bases). V was shortened by 4 bases and J by 1 base, with 11 bases between the two germline ends. The CDR3 is made up of 14 amino acids. Germline loops: CDR1 SGDLS, CDR2 YYNGEE. This CDR3 is CASSIGQKNTEAFF. DNA of the CDR3: TGTGCCAGCAGCATCGGACAGAAGAACACTGAAGCTTTCTTT.

This clonotype was counted at least ten times. The rearrangement joins TRBV5-1 to TRBJ1-1; D is possibly TRBD1 (5 bases). This CDR3 is 14 amino acids long. CDR1 and CDR2 from the germline V gene are SGHRS and YFSETQ. V lost 4 bases and J lost 7, with 17 bases in between. The CDR3 nucleotides are TGCGCCAGCAGCGGCTCAGGGAGATGGGGTGAAGCTTTCTTT. Translating it yields CASSGSGRWGEAFF. Variable domain in full (rest from reference TRBV5-1 and TRBJ1-1): KAGVTQTPRYLIKTRGQQVTLSCSPISGHRSVSWYQQTPGQGLQFLFEYFSETQRNKGNFPGRFSGRQFSNSRSEMNVSTLELGDSALYLCASSGSGRWGEAFFGQGTRLTVV.

Ten or more counts support this clonotype. The chain employs TRBV13 and TRBJ1-4; unclear D gene. Trimming cost V 4 bases and J 0 bases, with 9 bases left between them. The CDR3 has 15 amino acids. Germline V gene sequence: CDR1 PRHDT, CDR2 FYEKMQ (reference sequence). CDR3 sequence: CASSSYTATNEKLFF. Here the CDR3 DNA reads TGTGCCAGCAGCTCTTACACAGCAACTAATGAAAAACTGTTTTTT. Drawing the rest from reference TRBV13 and TRBJ1-4, the complete variable domain is AAGVIQSPRHLIKEKRETATLKCYPIPRHDTVYWYQQGPGQDPQFLISFYEKMQSDKGSIPDRFSAQQFSDYHSELNMSSLELGDSALYFCASSSYTATNEKLFFGSGTQLSVL.

The V and J genes are TRBV10-3 and TRBJ1-2; maybe TRBD1 (5 bases). CDR1 is ENHRY and CDR2 is SYGVKD in the germline V gene. The CDR3 totals 15 residues. V was trimmed by 9 bases and J by 0 bases, leaving 17 bases between them. The CDR3 here is CAIKGASLANYGYTF. The CDR3 region has the DNA TGTGCCATTAAAGGGGCCAGCCTAGCTAACTATGGCTACACCTTC.

This clonotype was found many times. V and J are TRBV29-1 and TRBJ2-2; TRBD1 is a possible D gene (6 bases). V lost 6 bases, J lost 2 bases, and 13 bases lay in between. Per germline, CDR1 SQVTM and CDR2 ANQGSEA. There are 14 residues in the CDR3. DNA of the CDR3: TGCAGCGTCCCCCGGGACACCAACACCGGGGAGCTGTTTTTT. It codes for CSVPRDTNTGELFF.

The V call is TRBV5-1, the J call TRBJ2-1; 13 nucleotides agree with TRBD2. Germline trimming cut 2 bases from V and 7 bases from J; bases unmatched to any gene: 3. Per germline, CDR1 SGHRS and CDR2 YFSETQ. The CDR3 contains 15 residues. CDR3 loop: CASSFGLAGENEQFF. CDR3 nucleotides: TGCGCCAGCAGCTTCGGACTAGCGGGGGAAAATGAGCAGTTCTTC.

This clonotype was counted at least ten times. The rearrangement joins TRBV12-3 or TRBV12-4 to TRBJ2-7; TRBD1 matches at 8 bases. V lost 3 bases, J lost 3 bases, and 7 bases stayed unmatched. This CDR3 spans 15 amino acids. The CDR3 DNA sequence: TGTGCCAGCAGTTTGGACACGGGACAGGACTACGAGCAGTACTTC. It is translated as CASSLDTGQDYEQYF.